The clone carrying this TCR beta chain was detected many times. What it binds is unknown. The data belong to a study of T cells in Graves' hyperthyroidism and ophthalmopathy. Turning to the study itself: Any treatment followed the collection of peripheral blood at initial diagnosis.

Germline V CDR1 and CDR2: SEHNR, FQNEAQ (reference sequence). V dropped 1 base and J dropped 7 bases, with 3 bases sitting between them. The CDR3 is made up of 11 amino acids. Hyperthyroidism, newly diagnosed and lasting under 2 months, affected patients aged 18 to 65. Researchers amplified the TCR beta CDR3 regions from RNA transcripts. HTBI primers were employed in a first-round RT-PCR of the TCR CDR3. TCRdb reanalysed the multiplex PCR reads using MiXCR and keeps one entry per CDR3 protein. The data hold 90,000 to 120,000 distinct CDR3 sequences, with roughly 15% observed a single time. Study-level findings and limits: Blood also contained most expanded thyroid clonotypes above 0.001.

Input material: blood. This TCR was sampled from a woman aged 45 to 65 with Graves' hyperthyroidism. The chain carries TRBV7-9 and TRBJ2-3; no definite D call. The CDR3 DNA reads as TGTGCCAGCAGCTTAGAGCATACGCAGTATTTT. Its translation is CASSLEHTQYF.